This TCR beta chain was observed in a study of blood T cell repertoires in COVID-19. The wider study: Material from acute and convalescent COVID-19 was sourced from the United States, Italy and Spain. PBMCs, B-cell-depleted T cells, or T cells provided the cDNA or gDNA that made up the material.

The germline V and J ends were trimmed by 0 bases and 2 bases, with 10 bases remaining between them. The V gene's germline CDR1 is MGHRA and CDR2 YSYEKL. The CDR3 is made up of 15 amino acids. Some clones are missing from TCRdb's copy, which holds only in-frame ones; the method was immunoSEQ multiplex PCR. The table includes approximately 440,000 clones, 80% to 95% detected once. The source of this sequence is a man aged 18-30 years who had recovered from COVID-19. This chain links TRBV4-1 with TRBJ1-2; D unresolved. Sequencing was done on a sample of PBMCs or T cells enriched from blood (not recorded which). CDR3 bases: TGCGCCAGCAGCCAAGATCGTGGGGAGAACTATGGCTACACCTTC. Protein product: CASSQDRGENYGYTF.